Listed below are T cell receptor beta chains from one sample, sequenced in a study of shared clonotypes between healthy human individuals. Method: immunoSEQ multiplex PCR; TCRdb's copy keeps in-frame clones and lacks some. The sample contains around 1.9 million clones, about 93% of which appear only once. Sequences were obtained from naive CD8+ T cells from PBMCs. Receptors were obtained from a man younger than 30 in good health. Some clones in this sample may be carry-over from other donors' samples. Each CDR3 is given with its conserved first and last residue. Fields, in order: V gene, D gene, J gene, clone size, CDR3 DNA, CDR3 protein. The D gene is left open where the match is weak. Clone size appears in some rows only: once, few, many, or a class for an expanded clone.

v_gene: TRBV18
d_gene: TRBD2
j_gene: TRBJ2-7
abundance: once
CDR3nt: TGTGCCAGCTCACCTCTGGGAGCGGGAGAGGGCGAGCAGTACTTC
CDR3aa: CASSPLGAGEGEQYF

v_gene: TRBV11-2
d_gene: -
j_gene: TRBJ1-2
abundance: -
CDR3nt: TGTGCCAGCAGGTTGTCGGGGACATTCTATGGCTACACCTTC
CDR3aa: CASRLSGTFYGYTF

v_gene: TRBV27
d_gene: -
j_gene: TRBJ2-7
abundance: -
CDR3nt: TGTGCCAGCAGTTTATCCGGGGGAGCAGGGTACGAGCAGTACTTC
CDR3aa: CASSLSGGAGYEQYF

v_gene: TRBV11-2
d_gene: TRBD1
j_gene: TRBJ2-5
abundance: -
CDR3nt: TGTGCCAGCAGCTCTCGGACAGGGAAAGAGACCCAGTACTTC
CDR3aa: CASSSRTGKETQYF

v_gene: TRBV7-8
d_gene: -
j_gene: TRBJ1-2
abundance: -
CDR3nt: TGTGCCAGCAGCAACCAACCGTGGACAGCCCATCTCTATGGCTACACCTTC
CDR3aa: CASSNQPWTAHLYGYTF

v_gene: TRBV9
d_gene: TRBD2
j_gene: TRBJ2-2
abundance: -
CDR3nt: TGTGCCAGCAGCTCTAGCGGTTCGAACACCGGGGAGCTGTTTTTT
CDR3aa: CASSSSGSNTGELFF

v_gene: TRBV19
d_gene: -
j_gene: TRBJ1-1
abundance: -
CDR3nt: TGTGCCAGTAGTAGCGGGCCGGCGGGGCTGTACACTGAAGCTTTCTTT
CDR3aa: CASSSGPAGLYTEAFF

v_gene: TRBV2
d_gene: -
j_gene: TRBJ1-1
abundance: -
CDR3nt: TGTGCCAGCAGAGCCCGAGGAGGGGTGAACACTGAAGCTTTCTTT
CDR3aa: CASRARGGVNTEAFF

v_gene: TRBV7-8
d_gene: -
j_gene: TRBJ1-5
abundance: -
CDR3nt: TGTGCCAGCAGCCCGATCCGGGGAGGGAATCAGCCCCAGCATTTT
CDR3aa: CASSPIRGGNQPQHF

v_gene: TRBV7-9
d_gene: -
j_gene: TRBJ2-3
abundance: -
CDR3nt: TGTGCCAGCAGCTTACTCTCAGATACGCAGTATTTT
CDR3aa: CASSLLSDTQYF

v_gene: TRBV27
d_gene: -
j_gene: TRBJ2-3
abundance: once
CDR3nt: TGTGCCAGCAGTTTAATCTGGACCCCAGATACGCAGTATTTT
CDR3aa: CASSLIWTPDTQYF

v_gene: TRBV14
d_gene: TRBD1
j_gene: TRBJ2-2
abundance: -
CDR3nt: TGTGCCAGCAGCCCAATACCTCGGGACAGGGAGGCGCCCGGGGAGCTGTTTTTT
CDR3aa: CASSPIPRDREAPGELFF

v_gene: TRBV9
d_gene: TRBD1
j_gene: TRBJ1-3
abundance: -
CDR3nt: TGTGCCAGCAGCTTCCATCGACAGGGAGACCCTGGAAACACCATATATTTT
CDR3aa: CASSFHRQGDPGNTIYF

v_gene: TRBV10-3
d_gene: -
j_gene: TRBJ1-5
abundance: once
CDR3nt: TGTGCCATCAGTGAGGACGGGGGCAATCAGCCCCAGCATTTT
CDR3aa: CAISEDGGNQPQHF

v_gene: TRBV25-1
d_gene: TRBD2
j_gene: TRBJ2-1
abundance: -
CDR3nt: TGTGCCAGCAGTGAGCAGGGAGGGAACGCCTACAATGAGCAGTTCTTC
CDR3aa: CASSEQGGNAYNEQFF

v_gene: TRBV4-1
d_gene: -
j_gene: TRBJ2-3
abundance: -
CDR3nt: TGCGCCAGCAGCCTTAGAGAAGGAATTGGTCCCACAGATACGCAGTATTTT
CDR3aa: CASSLREGIGPTDTQYF

v_gene: TRBV19
d_gene: -
j_gene: TRBJ2-1
abundance: -
CDR3nt: TGTGCCAGTAGTACCAACCCGCCTGCCGAGCAGTTCTTC
CDR3aa: CASSTNPPAEQFF

v_gene: TRBV7-2
d_gene: TRBD2
j_gene: TRBJ2-1
abundance: -
CDR3nt: TGTGCCAGCAGCTCCCCGATTGGTCAGCGGGAGAGGTATGAGCAGTTCTTC
CDR3aa: CASSSPIGQRERYEQFF

v_gene: TRBV2
d_gene: TRBD1
j_gene: TRBJ2-1
abundance: -
CDR3nt: TGTGCCAGCAGGAGGGGACAGGGCCGGTCCTACAATGAGCAGTTCTTC
CDR3aa: CASRRGQGRSYNEQFF

v_gene: TRBV4-3
d_gene: TRBD1
j_gene: TRBJ1-1
abundance: once
CDR3nt: TGCGCCAGCAGCCAAGATCTTTCCCTAACAGGGGCAATGAACACTGAAGCTTTCTTT
CDR3aa: CASSQDLSLTGAMNTEAFF

v_gene: TRBV10-3
d_gene: -
j_gene: TRBJ1-1
abundance: -
CDR3nt: TGTGCCATCTTGACCGAGGGCGCTGAAGCTTTCTTT
CDR3aa: CAILTEGAEAFF

v_gene: TRBV28
d_gene: -
j_gene: TRBJ2-1
abundance: -
CDR3nt: TGTGCCAGCAGTTCCATTGGGGAAGACAATGAGCAGTTCTTC
CDR3aa: CASSSIGEDNEQFF

v_gene: TRBV28
d_gene: -
j_gene: TRBJ2-7
abundance: -
CDR3nt: TGTGCCAGCAGTTTACGGGGGCGGGACAGATCCTACGAGCAGTACTTC
CDR3aa: CASSLRGRDRSYEQYF

v_gene: TRBV9
d_gene: -
j_gene: TRBJ2-7
abundance: -
CDR3nt: TGTGCCAGCAGCCCGCGGGACAGCAGGGTGGAGCAGTACTTC
CDR3aa: CASSPRDSRVEQYF

v_gene: TRBV28
d_gene: -
j_gene: TRBJ1-5
abundance: -
CDR3nt: TGTGCCAGCAGTTTAGCTGGAACAAATCAGCCCCAGCATTTT
CDR3aa: CASSLAGTNQPQHF

v_gene: TRBV9
d_gene: -
j_gene: TRBJ2-7
abundance: -
CDR3nt: TGTGCCAGCAGCGCTTACGGGTCGAAGGACGAGCAGTACTTC
CDR3aa: CASSAYGSKDEQYF

v_gene: TRBV19
d_gene: -
j_gene: TRBJ2-7
abundance: -
CDR3nt: TGTGCCAGTAGCGAGTGGGGGGACTCCTACGAGCAGTACTTC
CDR3aa: CASSEWGDSYEQYF

v_gene: TRBV5-1
d_gene: -
j_gene: TRBJ2-5
abundance: -
CDR3nt: TGCGCCAGCAGCCCCCTGAGTTTTAGGGAGACCCAGTACTTC
CDR3aa: CASSPLSFRETQYF

v_gene: TRBV28
d_gene: -
j_gene: TRBJ2-1
abundance: -
CDR3nt: TGTGCCAGCAGGCCCGTCCAGGGTTCCTACAATGAGCAGTTCTTC
CDR3aa: CASRPVQGSYNEQFF

v_gene: TRBV9
d_gene: -
j_gene: TRBJ2-7
abundance: -
CDR3nt: TGTGCCAGCAGCGTAGCTGGGGGAGGCAGCTACGAGCAGTACTTC
CDR3aa: CASSVAGGGSYEQYF

v_gene: TRBV7-9
d_gene: TRBD2
j_gene: TRBJ2-3
abundance: -
CDR3nt: TGTGCCAGCAGCTCCGGACTAGTTCTCACAGATACGCAGTATTTT
CDR3aa: CASSSGLVLTDTQYF

v_gene: TRBV4-2
d_gene: -
j_gene: TRBJ2-7
abundance: -
CDR3nt: TGTGCCAGCAGCCAAGCGACGATGGACCCAGCCTACGAGCAGTACTTC
CDR3aa: CASSQATMDPAYEQYF

v_gene: TRBV7-8
d_gene: -
j_gene: TRBJ2-5
abundance: -
CDR3nt: TGTGCCAGCAGCTTAGGTAGGGGGAGAAGCGAGACCCAGTACTTC
CDR3aa: CASSLGRGRSETQYF

v_gene: TRBV15
d_gene: TRBD2
j_gene: TRBJ2-1
abundance: -
CDR3nt: TGTGCCACCAGCAGAGGACTAGCGAGATACAATGAGCAGTTCTTC
CDR3aa: CATSRGLARYNEQFF

v_gene: TRBV4-2
d_gene: TRBD1
j_gene: TRBJ1-2
abundance: -
CDR3nt: TGTGCCAGCAGCCAAGGGAGGACAGGGGCGTTCGGCTACACCTTC
CDR3aa: CASSQGRTGAFGYTF

v_gene: TRBV7-9
d_gene: TRBD2
j_gene: TRBJ2-5
abundance: -
CDR3nt: TGTGCCAGCAGCTTAAAAGGCGGGAGGGCCCAAGAGACCCAGTACTTC
CDR3aa: CASSLKGGRAQETQYF

v_gene: TRBV6-5
d_gene: -
j_gene: TRBJ1-1
abundance: few
CDR3nt: TGTGCCAGCAGTTACTCCCTGGGGGGGCCCACTGAAGCTTTCTTT
CDR3aa: CASSYSLGGPTEAFF

v_gene: TRBV9
d_gene: -
j_gene: TRBJ2-1
abundance: -
CDR3nt: TGTGCCAGCAGCGAGGGACCTGACAATGAGCAGTTCTTC
CDR3aa: CASSEGPDNEQFF

v_gene: TRBV29-1
d_gene: TRBD1
j_gene: TRBJ2-1
abundance: -
CDR3nt: TGCAGCGTTGAAGGGCCATCGACAGGGGGCCCCATGTATGAGCAGTTCTTC
CDR3aa: CSVEGPSTGGPMYEQFF

v_gene: TRBV4-2
d_gene: TRBD2
j_gene: TRBJ2-5
abundance: -
CDR3nt: TGTGCCAGCAGCCAATTTGGCGGGAGAAAGGAGACCCAGTACTTC
CDR3aa: CASSQFGGRKETQYF

v_gene: TRBV28
d_gene: -
j_gene: TRBJ2-2
abundance: -
CDR3nt: TGTGCCAGCAGTTTACGGGGGGCCACGAACACCGGGGAGCTGTTTTTT
CDR3aa: CASSLRGATNTGELFF

v_gene: TRBV19
d_gene: -
j_gene: TRBJ2-7
abundance: -
CDR3nt: TGTGCCAGTAGTACTCGGACAGACCCCTACGAGCAGTACTTC
CDR3aa: CASSTRTDPYEQYF

v_gene: TRBV27
d_gene: -
j_gene: TRBJ2-7
abundance: -
CDR3nt: TGTGCCAGCAGTTTAGGGAGGGGGCCCCCCTACGAGCAGTACTTC
CDR3aa: CASSLGRGPPYEQYF

v_gene: TRBV27
d_gene: -
j_gene: TRBJ1-4
abundance: -
CDR3nt: TGTGCCAGCAGTTGGGTCCGGGGCGAAAAACTGTTTTTT
CDR3aa: CASSWVRGEKLFF

v_gene: TRBV6-1
d_gene: -
j_gene: TRBJ2-7
abundance: -
CDR3nt: TGTGCCAGCAGTGAGGCCCGAAGCGAGCAGTACTTC
CDR3aa: CASSEARSEQYF

v_gene: TRBV30
d_gene: TRBD2
j_gene: TRBJ2-7
abundance: -
CDR3nt: TGTGCCTGGAGCCAGCGGGAGGGCCCCTACGAGCAGTACTTC
CDR3aa: CAWSQREGPYEQYF

v_gene: TRBV28
d_gene: -
j_gene: TRBJ1-3
abundance: -
CDR3nt: TGTGCCAGCAGTTTCAAGATCTCTGGAAACACCATATATTTT
CDR3aa: CASSFKISGNTIYF

v_gene: TRBV30
d_gene: -
j_gene: TRBJ2-7
abundance: -
CDR3nt: TGTGCCTGGAGGGGTCCCTGGGACTACGAGCAGTACTTC
CDR3aa: CAWRGPWDYEQYF

v_gene: TRBV4-3
d_gene: TRBD2
j_gene: TRBJ2-5
abundance: -
CDR3nt: TGCGCCAGCAGCCCTACCCGGACTAGCGGAATACTCGGGGGGACCCAGTACTTC
CDR3aa: CASSPTRTSGILGGTQYF